This is a list of T cell receptor beta chains from one sample in a study of control samples from healthy donors and cancer patients. Some clones are missing from TCRdb's copy, which holds only in-frame ones; the method was immunoSEQ multiplex PCR. This sample has 95,000 to 100,000 clones, with roughly 91% found just once. Sample: blood. These receptor sequences come from a man aged 30 to 39 in good health. CDR3s include the opening cysteine and the closing phenylalanine or tryptophan. The D gene is left open where the match is weak. Size is stated for part of the rows, as once, few or many counts, or as a class when the clone is expanded.

>TRBV7-2|TRBD2|TRBJ2-1|once
TGTGCCAGCAACCCAGCGGGAGACGTTGGTAATGAGCAGTTCTTC
CASNPAGDVGNEQFF
>TRBV5-4|-|TRBJ2-3|-
TGTGCCAGCAGCTTGAGGTCGAGAACGGCAGATACGCAGTATTTT
CASSLRSRTADTQYF
>TRBV11-2|TRBD2|TRBJ2-7|few
TGTGCCAGCACTGAAGCTAGCGGGTTTTCCTACGAGCAGTACTTC
CASTEASGFSYEQYF
>TRBV7-8|-|TRBJ1-5|few
TGTGCCAGCAGCCCCACCGGAGATCCGAGCAATCAGCCCCAGCATTTT
CASSPTGDPSNQPQHF
>TRBV19|TRBD1|TRBJ2-5|-
TGTGCCAGTAGTATTTTGACAGGGGGCGAGGAGACCCAGTACTTC
CASSILTGGEETQYF
>TRBV5-5|-|TRBJ2-3|-
TGTGCCAGCAGCTTGGGTGCGGGAATGGGGACAGATACGCAGTATTTT
CASSLGAGMGTDTQYF
>TRBV24-1|TRBD1|TRBJ2-3|-
TGTGCCACCAGTGATGTGGGACAGGGGGCGCGAAAAGATACGCAGTATTTT
CATSDVGQGARKDTQYF
>TRBV7-2|-|TRBJ1-5|-
TGTGCCAGCAGCTTACAGGGAGGGAAGCCCCAGCATTTT
CASSLQGGKPQHF
>TRBV27|TRBD2|TRBJ2-2|-
TGTGCCAGCAGCCACATGGCGGGGGGGGGATCCACCGGGGAGCTGTTTTTT
CASSHMAGGGSTGELFF
>TRBV5-4|-|TRBJ1-2|-
TGTGCCAGCAGCATACTACAGGGCGTGGGTGGCTACACCTTC
CASSILQGVGGYTF
>TRBV4-1|-|TRBJ1-2|-
TGCGCCAGCAGCCAAGGTCCCCCCAGGGAGACACGGAACTATGGCTACACCTTC
CASSQGPPRETRNYGYTF
>TRBV7-3|-|TRBJ1-1|-
TGTGCCAGCAGCGTTGCTCGGGGGCTCGGGACTGAAGCTTTCTTT
CASSVARGLGTEAFF
>TRBV6-5|TRBD1|TRBJ1-1|-
TGTGCCACGCGACAGGGGATATACACTGAAGCTTTCTTT
CATRQGIYTEAFF
>TRBV5-1|-|TRBJ2-7|-
TGCGCCAGCAGCTTGTTGGTAGGGCACGAGCAGTACTTC
CASSLLVGHEQYF
>TRBV5-1|-|TRBJ2-6|-
TGCGCCAGCAGCTTGGGGGGGGCCTCTGGGGCCAACGTCCTGACTTTC
CASSLGGASGANVLTF
>TRBV3-1/TRBV3-2|TRBD1|TRBJ1-4|-
TGTGCCAGCAGCCAAGGACAGGGGGCCTCCGAAAAACTGTTTTTT
CASSQGQGASEKLFF
>TRBV24-1|-|TRBJ2-1|-
TGTGCCACCAGTGATTTATTGAGTCAGTTCTTC
CATSDLLSQFF
>TRBV5-1|-|TRBJ2-5|-
TGCGCCAGCAGCTTGGGACCAGGGGAGACCCAGTACTTC
CASSLGPGETQYF
>TRBV5-1|-|TRBJ1-1|-
TGCGCCAGCAGCTTGGGACACCGGTATCAGACTGAAGCTTTCTTT
CASSLGHRYQTEAFF
>TRBV30|-|TRBJ1-2|-
TGTGCCTGGAGCGTACAGGGCTCCTATGGCTACACCTTC
CAWSVQGSYGYTF
>TRBV6-5|TRBD1|TRBJ2-5|-
TGTGCCAGCACCCGACAGGGGGGGTACCAAGAGACCCAGTACTTC
CASTRQGGYQETQYF
>TRBV6-2/TRBV6-3|-|TRBJ2-3|-
TGTGCCAGCAGTTACTCGGGAATCACAGATACGCAGTATTTT
CASSYSGITDTQYF
>TRBV6-6|TRBD1|TRBJ1-1|-
TGTGCCAGCAGCCAAGCAGGGGGTAATTTATGGACCGAAGCTTTCTTT
CASSQAGGNLWTEAFF
>TRBV28|TRBD2|TRBJ2-5|-
TGTGCCAGCAGCACTAGCGGGAGGGCCTCGGAGACCCAGTACTTC
CASSTSGRASETQYF